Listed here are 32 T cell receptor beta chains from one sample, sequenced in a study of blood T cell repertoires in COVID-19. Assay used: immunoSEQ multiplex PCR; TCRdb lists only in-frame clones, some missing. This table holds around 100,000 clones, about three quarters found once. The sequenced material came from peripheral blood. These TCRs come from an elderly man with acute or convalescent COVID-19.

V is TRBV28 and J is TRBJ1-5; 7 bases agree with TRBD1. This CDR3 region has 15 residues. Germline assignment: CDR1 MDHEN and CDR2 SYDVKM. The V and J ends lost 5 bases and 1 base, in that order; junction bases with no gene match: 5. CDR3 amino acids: CASSTGEGSNQPQHF. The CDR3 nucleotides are TGTGCCAGCAGTACAGGGGAAGGGAGCAATCAGCCCCAGCATTTT.

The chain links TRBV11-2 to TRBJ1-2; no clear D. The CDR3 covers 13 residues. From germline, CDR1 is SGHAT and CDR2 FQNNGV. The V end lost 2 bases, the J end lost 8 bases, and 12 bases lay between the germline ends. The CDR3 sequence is CASSLRHTEGYTF. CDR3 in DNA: TGTGCCAGCAGCTTAAGACATACTGAAGGCTACACCTTC.

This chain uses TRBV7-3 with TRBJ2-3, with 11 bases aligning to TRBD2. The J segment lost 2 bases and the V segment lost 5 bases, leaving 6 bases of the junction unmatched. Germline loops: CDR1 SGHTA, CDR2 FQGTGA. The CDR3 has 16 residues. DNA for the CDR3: TGTGCCAGCAGCATCACTAGCGGGAGTTACACAGATACGCAGTATTTT. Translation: CASSITSGSYTDTQYF.

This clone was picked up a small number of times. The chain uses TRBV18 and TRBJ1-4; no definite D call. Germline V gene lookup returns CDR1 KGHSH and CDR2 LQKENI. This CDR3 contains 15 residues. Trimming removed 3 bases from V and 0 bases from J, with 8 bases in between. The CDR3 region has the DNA TGTGCCAGCTCACCGCAACAAGCAACTAATGAAAAACTGTTTTTT. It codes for CASSPQQATNEKLFF.

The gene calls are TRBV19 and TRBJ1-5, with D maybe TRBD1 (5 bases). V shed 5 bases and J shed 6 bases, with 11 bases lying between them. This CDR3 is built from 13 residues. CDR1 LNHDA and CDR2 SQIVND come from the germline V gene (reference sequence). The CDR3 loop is CASSLDRSQPQHF. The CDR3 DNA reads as TGTGCCAGTAGTCTTGACAGAAGTCAGCCCCAGCATTTT.

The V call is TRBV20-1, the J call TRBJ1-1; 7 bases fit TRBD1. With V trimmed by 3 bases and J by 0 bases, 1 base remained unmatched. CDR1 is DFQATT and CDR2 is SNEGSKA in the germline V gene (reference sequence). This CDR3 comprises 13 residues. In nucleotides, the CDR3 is TGCAGTGCTAGTGACAGGGTGAACACTGAAGCTTTCTTT. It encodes CSASDRVNTEAFF.

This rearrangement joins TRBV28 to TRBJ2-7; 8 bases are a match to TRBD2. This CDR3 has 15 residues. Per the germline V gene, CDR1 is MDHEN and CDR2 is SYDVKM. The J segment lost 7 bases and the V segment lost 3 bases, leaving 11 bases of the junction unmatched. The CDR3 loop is CASSFASTSEWEQYF. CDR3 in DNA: TGTGCCAGCAGTTTTGCATCGACTAGCGAGTGGGAGCAGTACTTC. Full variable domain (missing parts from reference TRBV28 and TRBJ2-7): DVKVTQSSRYLVKRTGEKVFLECVQDMDHENMFWYRQDPGLGLRLIYFSYDVKMKEKGDIPEGYSVSREKKERFSLILESASTNQTSMYLCASSFASTSEWEQYFGPGTRLTVT.

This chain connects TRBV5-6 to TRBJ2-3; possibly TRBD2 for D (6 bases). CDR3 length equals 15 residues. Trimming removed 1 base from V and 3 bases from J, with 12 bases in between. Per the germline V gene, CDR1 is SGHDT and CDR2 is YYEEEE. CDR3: CASSLSGRMTDTQYF. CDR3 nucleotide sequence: TGTGCCAGCAGCTTGTCCGGGAGAATGACAGATACGCAGTATTTT.

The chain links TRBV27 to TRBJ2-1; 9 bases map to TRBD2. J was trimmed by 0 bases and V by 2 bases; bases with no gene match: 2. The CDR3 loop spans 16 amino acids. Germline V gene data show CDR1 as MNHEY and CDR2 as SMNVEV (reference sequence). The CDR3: CASSLSGRSSYNEQFF. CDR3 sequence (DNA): TGTGCCAGCAGTTTAAGCGGGAGGAGCTCCTACAATGAGCAGTTCTTC.

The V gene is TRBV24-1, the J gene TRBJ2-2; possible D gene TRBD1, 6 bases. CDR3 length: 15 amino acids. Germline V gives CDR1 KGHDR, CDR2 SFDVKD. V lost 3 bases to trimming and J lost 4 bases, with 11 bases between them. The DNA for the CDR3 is TGTGCCACCAGTGATAGTGGACAGATCACCGGGGAGCTGTTTTTT. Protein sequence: CATSDSGQITGELFF.

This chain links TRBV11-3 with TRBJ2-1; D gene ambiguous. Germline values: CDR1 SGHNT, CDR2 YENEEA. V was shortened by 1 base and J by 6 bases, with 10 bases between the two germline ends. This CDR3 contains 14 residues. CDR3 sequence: CASSLGLSSNEQFF. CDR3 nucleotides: TGTGCCAGCAGCTTAGGCCTTAGCAGCAATGAGCAGTTCTTC.

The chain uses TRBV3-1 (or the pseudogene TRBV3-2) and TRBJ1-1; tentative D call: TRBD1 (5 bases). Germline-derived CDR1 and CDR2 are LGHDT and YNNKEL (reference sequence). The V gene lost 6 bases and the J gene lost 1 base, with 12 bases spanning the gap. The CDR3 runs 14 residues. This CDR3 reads CASSPGLGNTEAFF. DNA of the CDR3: TGTGCCAGCAGTCCAGGGTTAGGGAACACTGAAGCTTTCTTT.

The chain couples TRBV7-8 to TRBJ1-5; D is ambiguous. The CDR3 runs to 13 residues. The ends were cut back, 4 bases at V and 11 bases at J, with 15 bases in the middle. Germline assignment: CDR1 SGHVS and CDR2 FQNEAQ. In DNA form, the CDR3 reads TGTGCCAGCAGCTCCTATATCGGCGCGGCCCAGCATTTT. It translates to CASSSYIGAAQHF.

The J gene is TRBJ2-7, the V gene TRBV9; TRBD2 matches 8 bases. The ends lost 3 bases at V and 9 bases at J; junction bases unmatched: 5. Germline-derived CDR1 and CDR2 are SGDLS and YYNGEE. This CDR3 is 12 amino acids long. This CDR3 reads CASSAGGATQYF. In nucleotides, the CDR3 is TGTGCCAGCAGCGCCGGGGGGGCGACGCAGTACTTC.

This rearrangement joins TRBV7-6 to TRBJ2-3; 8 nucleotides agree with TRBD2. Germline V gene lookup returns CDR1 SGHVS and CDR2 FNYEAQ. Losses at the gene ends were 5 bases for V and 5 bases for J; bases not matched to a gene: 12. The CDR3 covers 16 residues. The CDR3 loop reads CASSGRSGLVLDTQYF. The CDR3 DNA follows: TGTGCCAGCAGCGGGCGCTCGGGACTAGTATTAGATACGCAGTATTTT.

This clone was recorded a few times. CDR3 amino acids: CASSWTGSDQPQHF. CDR3 DNA sequence: TGTGCCAGCAGTTGGACAGGCAGCGATCAGCCCCAGCATTTT. This rearrangement joins TRBV6-2 or TRBV6-3 to TRBJ1-5; TRBD1 matches at 7 bases. Looked up from germline, CDR1 is MNHEY and CDR2 is SVGEGT. Germline trimming cut 4 bases from V and 5 bases from J; bases unmatched to any gene: 5. The CDR3 length is 14 residues.

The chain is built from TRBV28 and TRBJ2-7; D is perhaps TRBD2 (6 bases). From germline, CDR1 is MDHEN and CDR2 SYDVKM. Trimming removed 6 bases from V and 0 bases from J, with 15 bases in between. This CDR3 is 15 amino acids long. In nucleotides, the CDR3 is TGTGCCAGCAGCCGAGGAGGGGTAAGCTCCTACGAGCAGTACTTC. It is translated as CASSRGGVSSYEQYF.

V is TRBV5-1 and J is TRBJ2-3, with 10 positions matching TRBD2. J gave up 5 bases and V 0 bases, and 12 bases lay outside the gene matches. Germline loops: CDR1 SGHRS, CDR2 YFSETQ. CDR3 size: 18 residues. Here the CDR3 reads CASSLAMASGSGGDTQYF. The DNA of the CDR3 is TGCGCCAGCAGCTTGGCCATGGCTAGCGGGAGTGGGGGAGATACGCAGTATTTT.

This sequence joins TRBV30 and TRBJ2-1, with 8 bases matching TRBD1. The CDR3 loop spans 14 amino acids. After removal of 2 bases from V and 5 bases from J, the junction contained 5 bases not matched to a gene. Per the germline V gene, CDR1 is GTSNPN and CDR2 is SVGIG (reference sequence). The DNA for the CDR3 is TGTGCCTGGAGTCAGGGGGCTTCGAACAATGAGCAGTTCTTC. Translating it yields CAWSQGASNNEQFF.

CDR3 residues: CASSLGQGRSPLHF. The CDR3 bases are TGTGCCAGCAGCCTAGGACAGGGCCGTTCACCCCTCCACTTT. V is TRBV28 and J is TRBJ1-6; 8 bases align to TRBD1. CDR1 is MDHEN, CDR2 SYDVKM, per germline. This CDR3 region has 14 residues. The V gene end was trimmed by 6 bases and the J gene end by 9 bases; junction bases not matched to a gene: 7.

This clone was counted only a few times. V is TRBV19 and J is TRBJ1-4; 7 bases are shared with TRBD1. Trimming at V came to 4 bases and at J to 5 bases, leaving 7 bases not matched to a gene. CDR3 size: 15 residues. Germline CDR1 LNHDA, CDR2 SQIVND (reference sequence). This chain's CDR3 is CASSNTGARNEKLFF. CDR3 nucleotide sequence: TGTGCCAGTAGTAACACAGGGGCGAGGAATGAAAAACTGTTTTTT. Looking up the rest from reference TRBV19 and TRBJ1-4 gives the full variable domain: DGGITQSPKYLFRKEGQNVTLSCEQNLNHDAMYWYRQDPGQGLRLIYYSQIVNDFQKGDIAEGYSVSREKKESFPLTVTSAQKNPTAFYLCASSNTGARNEKLFFGSGTQLSVL.

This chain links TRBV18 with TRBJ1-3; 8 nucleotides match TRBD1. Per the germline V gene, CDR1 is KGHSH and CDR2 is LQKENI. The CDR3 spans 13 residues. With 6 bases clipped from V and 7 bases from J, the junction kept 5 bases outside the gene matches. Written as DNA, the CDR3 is TGTGCCAGCTCCGGACAGGGATCTAACACCATATATTTT. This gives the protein CASSGQGSNTIYF.

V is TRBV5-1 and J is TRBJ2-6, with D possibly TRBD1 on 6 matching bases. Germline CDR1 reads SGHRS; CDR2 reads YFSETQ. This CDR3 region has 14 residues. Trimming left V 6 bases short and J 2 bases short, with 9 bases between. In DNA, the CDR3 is TGCGCCAGCACCGGACAGACTGGGGCCAACGTCCTGACTTTC. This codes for CASTGQTGANVLTF.

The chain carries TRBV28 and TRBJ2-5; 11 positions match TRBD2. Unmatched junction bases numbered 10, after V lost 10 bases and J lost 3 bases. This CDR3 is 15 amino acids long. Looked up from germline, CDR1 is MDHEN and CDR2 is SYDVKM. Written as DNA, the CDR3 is TGTGCCACCCAGCTTTTACTAGCGGGAGAAGAGACCCAGTACTTC. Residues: CATQLLLAGEETQYF.

CDR3 residues: CASSLASREQYF. CDR3 coding DNA: TGTGCCAGCAGCTTGGCGTCTCGCGAGCAGTACTTC. The chain has TRBV5-6 and TRBJ2-7; D unclear. The germline V gene encodes CDR1 SGHDT and CDR2 YYEEEE. Trimming took 0 bases from V and 6 from J, leaving 7 bases between them. The CDR3 runs 12 residues.

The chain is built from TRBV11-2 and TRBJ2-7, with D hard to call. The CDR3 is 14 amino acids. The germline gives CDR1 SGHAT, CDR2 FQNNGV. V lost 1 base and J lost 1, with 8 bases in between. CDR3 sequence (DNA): TGTGCCAGCAGCTTAGGTGAACATTCCTACGAGCAGTACTTC. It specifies CASSLGEHSYEQYF.

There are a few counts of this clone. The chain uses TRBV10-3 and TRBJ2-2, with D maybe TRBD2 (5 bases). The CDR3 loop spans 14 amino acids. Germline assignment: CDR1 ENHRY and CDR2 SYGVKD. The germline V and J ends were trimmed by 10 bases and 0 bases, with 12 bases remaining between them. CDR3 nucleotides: TGTGCCACCGCCGGGGATACGAACACCGGGGAGCTGTTTTTT. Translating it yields CATAGDTNTGELFF.

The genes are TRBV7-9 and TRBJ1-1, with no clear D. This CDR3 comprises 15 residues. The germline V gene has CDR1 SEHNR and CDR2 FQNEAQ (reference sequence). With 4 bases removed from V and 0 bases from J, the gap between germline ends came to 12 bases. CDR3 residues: CASSSPRGLNTEAFF. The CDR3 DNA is TGTGCCAGCAGCTCCCCAAGAGGTTTGAACACTGAAGCTTTCTTT.

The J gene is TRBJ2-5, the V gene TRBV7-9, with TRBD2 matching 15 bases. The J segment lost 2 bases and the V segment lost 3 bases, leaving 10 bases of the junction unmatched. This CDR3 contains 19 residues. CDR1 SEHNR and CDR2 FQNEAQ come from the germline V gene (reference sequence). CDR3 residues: CASSLGLAGGTGIQETQYF. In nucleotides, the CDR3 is TGTGCCAGCAGCTTGGGACTAGCGGGAGGAACGGGGATTCAAGAGACCCAGTACTTC.

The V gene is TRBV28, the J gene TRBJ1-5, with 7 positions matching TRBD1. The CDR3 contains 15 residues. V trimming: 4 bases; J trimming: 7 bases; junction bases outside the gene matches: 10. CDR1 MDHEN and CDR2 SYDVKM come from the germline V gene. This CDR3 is CASSSIQGSRQPQHF. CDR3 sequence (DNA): TGTGCCAGCAGTTCAATACAGGGGAGCCGGCAGCCCCAGCATTTT.

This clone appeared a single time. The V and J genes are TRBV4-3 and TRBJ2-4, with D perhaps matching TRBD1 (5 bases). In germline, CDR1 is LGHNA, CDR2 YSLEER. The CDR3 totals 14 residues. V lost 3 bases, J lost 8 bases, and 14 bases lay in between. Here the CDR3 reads CASSQGSGLDIQYF. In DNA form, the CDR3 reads TGCGCCAGCAGCCAGGGTTCAGGGTTGGACATTCAGTACTTC.

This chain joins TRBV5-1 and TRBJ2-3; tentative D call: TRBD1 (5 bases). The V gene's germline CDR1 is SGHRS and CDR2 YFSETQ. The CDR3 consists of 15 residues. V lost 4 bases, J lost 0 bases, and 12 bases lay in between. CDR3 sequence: CASSTHRQSTDTQYF. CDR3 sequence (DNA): TGCGCCAGCAGCACCCACCGACAGAGCACAGATACGCAGTATTTT. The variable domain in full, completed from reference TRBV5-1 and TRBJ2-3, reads KAGVTQTPRYLIKTRGQQVTLSCSPISGHRSVSWYQQTPGQGLQFLFEYFSETQRNKGNFPGRFSGRQFSNSRSEMNVSTLELGDSALYLCASSTHRQSTDTQYFGPGTRLTVL.